Included here is one T cell receptor (beta chain) sequence, with context. What it binds is not known. The sample comes from a study of monozygotic twins with inflammatory bowel disease. Study observations and caveats: The study found lower TCRbeta diversity (inverse Simpson) in IBD patients than in healthy co-twins. Nothing supported a single strong signal or clonotype that was associated with IBD. Extra variability in the repertoires of patients may have come from differing immunosuppressive treatments.

This CDR3 has 17 amino acids. Germline values: CDR1 DFQATT, CDR2 SNEGSKA (reference sequence). Addition of UMIs with a 6-nucleotide sample barcode was achieved by template switching. TCRdb reanalyzed the 5' RACE reads and collapses them to one entry per CDR3 protein, without DNA. Recorded for this sample: approximately 45,000 distinct CDR3 sequences. Sequencing was carried out using blood. The V gene is TRBV20-1, the J gene TRBJ1-6; TCRdb picks TRBD1, but there is no DNA to check that call. This clonotype was obtained from a human donor with ulcerative colitis or Crohn's disease, or a healthy co-twin of an affected twin (not recorded which). CDR3: CSARDGVLGQRNSPLHF.